The 28 T cell receptor beta chains reported below all come from one sample, sequenced in a study of circulating CD8 cells and anti-PD-1 response in melanoma. Four subsets defined by PD-1 and/or TIGIT were sorted from live CD3+CD8+TCRalphabeta+ cells. Each library started from approximately 14 ng of total RNA using the QIAseq Immune Repertoire TCR panel. TCRdb recomputed calls from the reads with MiXCR, one row per CDR3 protein. The profile shows 300 to 400 distinct CDR3 sequences, 15% of them singletons. The sample consisted of CD8+ T cells from PBMCs, taken at baseline or after one month of anti-PD-1 therapy (not recorded which). The receptors shown here come from a human donor with melanoma.

This clonotype qualifies as large. This sequence joins TRBV28 and TRBJ2-3; D is unresolved. Looked up from germline, CDR1 is MDHEN and CDR2 is SYDVKM. The CDR3 has 9 residues. Trimming cost V 5 bases and J 14 bases, with 8 bases left between them. CDR3 nucleotide sequence: TGTGCCAGCAGTCCACCTATGTATTTT. Translating gives CASSPPMYF.

This clonotype was recorded once. The chain employs TRBV2 and TRBJ1-2; 10 bases agree with TRBD1. CDR3 length: 12 residues. V dropped 6 bases and J dropped 7; count of bases not matched to a gene: 2. The V gene's germline CDR1 is SNHLY and CDR2 FYNNEI. Here the CDR3 DNA reads TGTGCCAGCAGGGGGGACAGGGGTGGCTACACCTTC. It encodes CASRGDRGGYTF.

By share of the sample, this clonotype is hyperexpanded (1% or more). The chain recombines TRBV28 with TRBJ2-2, with a tentative D call TRBD2 (6 bases). The ends were cut back, 3 bases at V and 5 bases at J, with 7 bases in the middle. Germline V gene data show CDR1 as MDHEN and CDR2 as SYDVKM. The length of the CDR3 is 13 residues. The CDR3 loop is CASSFRGTGELFF. The DNA of the CDR3 is TGTGCCAGCAGTTTCCGGGGGACCGGGGAGCTGTTTTTT.

This clonotype counts as medium-sized. The chain carries TRBV30 and TRBJ2-7; 8 nucleotides line up with TRBD2. CDR1 GTSNPN and CDR2 SVGIG come from the germline V gene (reference sequence). V was clipped by 2 bases and J by 5 bases; unmatched bases: 8. The CDR3 sequence is 14 residues long. CDR3 amino acids: CAWSLTGGPHEQYF. The CDR3 region has the DNA TGTGCCTGGAGTCTCACGGGAGGGCCCCACGAGCAGTACTTC.

In this sample, this clonotype is large (0.1 to 1%). The chain is built from TRBV2 and TRBJ2-7; 8 nucleotides line up with TRBD2. Germline CDR1 reads SNHLY; CDR2 reads FYNNEI. The CDR3 has 14 residues. V dropped 5 bases and J dropped 2; count of bases not matched to a gene: 5. This CDR3 reads CASSQRETTYEQYF. The CDR3 DNA follows: TGTGCCAGCAGTCAGCGGGAGACCACCTACGAGCAGTACTTC.

This clonotype is labeled large. The J gene is TRBJ2-3, the V gene TRBV24-1, with TRBD1 matching 10 bases. V was clipped by 4 bases and J by 5 bases; unmatched bases: 8. CDR1 KGHDR and CDR2 SFDVKD come from the germline V gene. The CDR3 is made up of 16 amino acids. The CDR3 reads CATSETGQGEIDTQYF. CDR3 nucleotides: TGTGCCACCAGTGAGACCGGACAGGGGGAGATAGATACGCAGTATTTT.

This clonotype occurred once. The gene calls are TRBV19 and TRBJ2-7, with D tentatively TRBD1 (6 bases). Germline V gene sequence: CDR1 LNHDA, CDR2 SQIVND (reference sequence). The V and J ends lost 3 bases and 2 bases respectively, with 11 bases between them. The CDR3 has 14 residues. The CDR3 sequence: CASSMGHGPYEQYF. The CDR3 DNA sequence: TGTGCCAGTAGTATGGGACACGGACCCTACGAGCAGTACTTC.

This chain connects TRBV7-3 to TRBJ2-3, with TRBD2 identical over 7 bases. V lost 5 bases to trimming and J lost 4 bases; unmatched junction nucleotides: 9. This CDR3 region has 15 residues. CDR1 is SGHTA and CDR2 is FQGTGA in the germline V gene. CDR3 amino acids: CASSQLALSADTQYF. DNA of the CDR3: TGTGCCAGCAGCCAACTAGCGCTTTCGGCAGATACGCAGTATTTT. The whole variable domain, remainder taken from reference TRBV7-3 and TRBJ2-3, is GAGVSQTPSNKVTEKGKYVELRCDPISGHTALYWYRQSLGQGPEFLIYFQGTGAADDSGLPNDRFFAVRPEGSVSTLKIQRTERGDSAVYLCASSQLALSADTQYFGPGTRLTVL.

This clonotype ranks as medium-sized. CDR3 sequence reads: CATQGASYNEQFF. CDR3 DNA sequence: TGTGCAACTCAGGGGGCTTCGTACAATGAGCAGTTCTTC. V and J are TRBV11-2 and TRBJ2-1; 8 nucleotides align to TRBD1. The length of the CDR3 is 13 residues. Germline V gene sequence: CDR1 SGHAT, CDR2 FQNNGV.

This clonotype is deemed large. The rearrangement uses TRBV7-2 and TRBJ2-7; perhaps TRBD1 as D (5 bases). In germline, CDR1 is SGHTA, CDR2 FQGNSA. The CDR3 extends over 16 amino acids. V was cut by 1 base and J by 0 bases, with 13 bases left in between. CDR3 nucleotides: TGTGCCAGCAGCTTAGAGGGGTCGGGCCGCTCCTACGAGCAGTACTTC. Translated: CASSLEGSGRSYEQYF.

In its sample, this clonotype is medium-sized (0.01 to 0.1%). V gene TRBV20-1 combines with J gene TRBJ2-3; D remains unclear. This CDR3 comprises 13 residues. CDR1 is DFQATT and CDR2 is SNEGSKA in the germline V gene (reference sequence). With 6 bases removed from V and 6 bases from J, the gap between germline ends came to 16 bases. In DNA form, the CDR3 reads TGCAGTGCGCCGCAGGAAGGGTACGATACGCAGTATTTT. Amino acids: CSAPQEGYDTQYF.

In this sample, this clonotype is large. The chain recombines TRBV20-1 with TRBJ1-3; 9 bases match TRBD1. Germline V gene sequence: CDR1 DFQATT, CDR2 SNEGSKA (reference sequence). V was pared by 3 bases and J by 0 bases, with 3 bases of the junction left unmatched. The CDR3 has 15 amino acids. DNA for the CDR3: TGCAGTGCTAGGGACAGGGGACGCTCTGGAAACACCATATATTTT. Protein: CSARDRGRSGNTIYF.

By proportion, this clonotype is large. The V gene is TRBV25-1, the J gene TRBJ2-7, with D possibly TRBD2 on 6 matching bases. This CDR3 has 11 amino acids. Germline V gives CDR1 MGHDK, CDR2 SYGVNS. V gave up 8 bases and J gave up 9 bases, with 14 bases separating them. CDR3 nucleotides: TGTGCCAGCGGAACTAGCCCCAGGCAGTACTTC. It yields the protein CASGTSPRQYF.

By proportion, this clonotype is large. The chain links TRBV28 to TRBJ2-3; 9 nucleotides match TRBD2. The CDR3 consists of 20 residues. Germline V gene data show CDR1 as MDHEN and CDR2 as SYDVKM. Germline trimming cut 5 bases from V and 4 bases from J; bases unmatched to any gene: 22. As DNA, the CDR3 is TGTGCCAGCAGTCCCCCGACCGGTCCAGCGGGAGGAGTCGTCCCAGATACGCAGTATTTT. Amino acids: CASSPPTGPAGGVVPDTQYF.

By its share, this clonotype is large. V is TRBV11-1 and J is TRBJ2-7; 9 positions agree with TRBD1. From germline, CDR1 is SGHAT and CDR2 FQDESV (reference sequence). The V segment lost 6 bases and the J segment 6 bases; nucleotides outside the gene matches: 12. The CDR3 runs 15 residues. This chain's CDR3 is CASRPTDRGIAEQYF. DNA of the CDR3: TGTGCCAGCAGACCAACGGACAGGGGTATCGCCGAGCAGTACTTC.

This clonotype is classed as medium-sized (0.01 to 0.1%). A much larger clone sits a single nucleotide away, making a read error possible. This chain uses TRBV28 with TRBJ1-2, with TRBD1 identical over 10 bases. The CDR3 extends over 16 amino acids. CDR1 and CDR2 (germline): MDHEN, SYDVKM. V lost 1 base and J lost 4; bases outside the gene matches: 6. The CDR3 spells CASSLLGGTGVYGYTF. CDR3 in DNA: TGTGCCAGCAGTTTATTAGGTGGGACAGGGGTCTATGGCTACACCTTC.

Sample share makes this clonotype large. The chain joins TRBV28 to TRBJ2-7; D not resolved. With 3 bases removed from V and 3 bases from J, the gap between germline ends came to 15 bases. The CDR3 covers 15 residues. Germline assignment: CDR1 MDHEN and CDR2 SYDVKM. Here the CDR3 DNA reads TGTGCCAGCAGTTTCCTGGCCCAATCACTCTACGAGCAGTACTTC. This encodes CASSFLAQSLYEQYF. The full variable domain, with the rest looked up from reference TRBV28 and TRBJ2-7, is DVKVTQSSRYLVKRTGEKVFLECVQDMDHENMFWYRQDPGLGLRLIYFSYDVKMKEKGDIPEGYSVSREKKERFSLILESASTNQTSMYLCASSFLAQSLYEQYFGPGTRLTVT.

By share, this clonotype ranks as medium-sized. V usage is TRBV20-1 and J usage is TRBJ2-7, with 15 bases aligning to TRBD2. This CDR3 is 22 amino acids long. V shed 0 bases, J shed 1 base, and the junction held 19 bases outside the gene matches. Germline CDR1 and CDR2: DFQATT and SNEGSKA (reference sequence). The CDR3 region is CSARDQDALPGLAGGKSYEQYF. The CDR3, as DNA: TGCAGTGCTAGAGATCAAGATGCTCTTCCGGGACTAGCGGGAGGAAAATCCTACGAGCAGTACTTC.

This clonotype is deemed large (0.1 to 1%). The V call is TRBV28, the J call TRBJ2-3; D is unclear. The CDR3 runs to 15 residues. Trimming stripped 4 bases from V and 4 bases from J, with 15 bases between. Germline-derived CDR1 and CDR2 are MDHEN and SYDVKM. The DNA of the CDR3 is TGTGCCAGCAGTTCCACCCTACAGTGGTCAGATACGCAGTATTTT. Residues: CASSSTLQWSDTQYF.

Judged by abundance, this clonotype is large (0.1 to 1%). The chain combines TRBV28 with TRBJ2-7, with unresolved D. The CDR3 contains 16 residues. V dropped 5 bases and J dropped 1 base, with 18 bases sitting between them. Per the germline V gene, CDR1 is MDHEN and CDR2 is SYDVKM. In DNA form, the CDR3 reads TGTGCCAGCAGTGGCCCTAGGAAGGGTCGTTCCTACGAGCAGTACTTC. Translation gives CASSGPRKGRSYEQYF.

By its share, this clonotype is large. A junction end diverges from the germline sequence, so it may reflect a read error. V is TRBV29-1 and J is TRBJ2-2; a weak D match, TRBD1 (6 bases). The CDR3 runs to 17 residues. Germline V gene sequence: CDR1 SQVTM, CDR2 ANQGSEA. The CDR3 loop reads CSVEDPAGLRGTGELFF. The CDR3 DNA reads as TGCAGTGTTGAAGATCCGGCAGGTCTCAGGGGAACCGGGGAGCTGTTTTTT.

This clonotype is medium-sized in the sample. Sequence at one end of the junction differs from germline and may be a read error. The chain's CDR3 is CSVEDTGLAGEGTYEQYF. The DNA for the CDR3 is TGCAGTGTTGAAGATACGGGACTAGCGGGAGAGGGGACCTACGAGCAGTACTTC. The chain employs TRBV29-1 and TRBJ2-7; 14 bases align to TRBD2. The germline V gene has CDR1 SQVTM and CDR2 ANQGSEA. The CDR3 consists of 18 residues.

Turning to this clonotype: Its ends do not fully match the called genes, so a read error is possible. The chain is built from TRBV2 and TRBJ2-1, with 10 bases identical to TRBD2. CDR3 length equals 15 residues. Germline values: CDR1 SNHLY, CDR2 FYNNEI. As DNA, the CDR3 is TGTGCCAGCAGCACTGGGACTAGCGTTTACAATGAGCTGTTCTTC. Translating gives CASSTGTSVYNELFF.

This clonotype is termed large. The chain recombines TRBV7-3 with TRBJ2-2; no firm D call. Deletions cut 6 bases from V and 3 bases from J, with 11 bases between. Germline CDR1 and CDR2: SGHTA and FQGTGA. This CDR3 has 14 amino acids. The CDR3 region is CASSVGQHTGELFF. The CDR3 DNA sequence: TGTGCCAGCAGTGTTGGTCAGCACACCGGGGAGCTGTTTTTT. Full variable domain (missing parts from reference TRBV7-3 and TRBJ2-2): GAGVSQTPSNKVTEKGKYVELRCDPISGHTALYWYRQSLGQGPEFLIYFQGTGAADDSGLPNDRFFAVRPEGSVSTLKIQRTERGDSAVYLCASSVGQHTGELFFGEGSRLTVL.

This clonotype is large in the sample. This rearrangement joins TRBV20-1 to TRBJ1-3; D gene unclear. The germline CDR1 and CDR2 sequences are DFQATT and SNEGSKA (reference sequence). V lost 0 bases, J lost 0 bases, and 9 bases lay in between. The CDR3 covers 15 residues. CDR3 nucleotide sequence: TGCAGTGCTAGAGATCACGCCCGCTCTGGAAACACCATATATTTT. Translation: CSARDHARSGNTIYF.

In this sample, this clonotype is medium-sized (0.01 to 0.1%). J is TRBJ2-5 and V is TRBV6-1, with 7 bases lining up with TRBD1. Germline lookup yields CDR1 MNHNS and CDR2 SASEGT. The CDR3 runs to 14 residues. V lost 4 bases to trimming and J lost 4 bases; unmatched junction nucleotides: 6. As DNA, the CDR3 is TGTGCCAGCAGTGCCGGGACAGAAATAGAGACCCAGTACTTC. Residues: CASSAGTEIETQYF.

This clonotype has only a few counts. With a much larger clone just one base away, this may be a read error. The V and J genes are TRBV20-1 and TRBJ2-7; 15 bases agree with TRBD2. The CDR3 extends over 22 amino acids. The germline CDR1 and CDR2 sequences are DFQATT and SNEGSKA (reference sequence). The CDR3 coding sequence is TGCAGTGTTAGAGATCAAGATGCTCTTCCGGGACTAGCGGGAGGAAAATCCTACGAGCAGTACTTC. Protein product: CSVRDQDALPGLAGGKSYEQYF.

This clonotype ranks as large. The chain uses TRBV29-1 and TRBJ2-3, with D possibly matching TRBD2 (5 bases). The CDR3 runs to 16 residues. Germline-derived CDR1 and CDR2 are SQVTM and ANQGSEA. With 0 bases removed from V and 2 bases from J, the gap between germline ends came to 15 bases. The CDR3 DNA is TGCAGCGTTGAAGATCCCTCGGGGATTCCCACAGATACGCAGTATTTT. Translated, it gives CSVEDPSGIPTDTQYF.